This is a list of T cell receptor beta chains from one sample in a study of blood T cell repertoires in COVID-19. Only in-frame clones appear in the TCRdb table, and some are missing; sequencing was by immunoSEQ multiplex PCR. The sample has approximately 270,000 clones; around 89% are singletons. Sequenced input: peripheral blood. Receptors originate from a man aged 30-40 years with acute or convalescent COVID-19. Both conserved end residues are part of each CDR3. D genes are given only for firm matches. Rows may omit the clone size; those that give it use once, few, many or a size class.

size	V	J	D	DNA	CDR3
once	TRBV3-1/TRBV3-2	TRBJ1-1	-	TGTGCCAGCAGCCCGGACAGCTTGAACACTGAAGCTTTCTTT	CASSPDSLNTEAFF
few	TRBV4-1	TRBJ2-7	TRBD1	TGCGCCAGCAGCCACCTTCCCGGGACAGCCTACGAGCAGTACTTC	CASSHLPGTAYEQYF
-	TRBV5-1	TRBJ1-6	-	TGCGCCAGCAGCCCTGACGACAGGTCTCGGTCCAATTCACCCCTCCACTTT	CASSPDDRSRSNSPLHF
-	TRBV11-2	TRBJ1-3	-	TGTGCCAGCAGTCGAGTATTCTCTGGAAACACCATATATTTT	CASSRVFSGNTIYF
-	TRBV5-1	TRBJ2-3	-	TGCGCCAGCAGCGTAACGGGAGCCCAGGTGGATACGCAGTATTTT	CASSVTGAQVDTQYF
few	TRBV24-1	TRBJ1-6	-	TGTGCCACTCTACGCACGGTACCCCTCCACTTT	CATLRTVPLHF
-	TRBV3-1/TRBV3-2	TRBJ1-4	-	TGTGCCAGCAGTCACCATTTGACGGCGGGTGAAAAACTGTTTTTT	CASSHHLTAGEKLFF
-	TRBV18	TRBJ2-5	-	TGTGCCAGCTCACCAGAGTACTTACAAGAGACCCAGTACTTC	CASSPEYLQETQYF
once	TRBV29-1	TRBJ2-7	-	TGCAGCGCAGGGGTCACCTACGAGCAGTACTTC	CSAGVTYEQYF
-	TRBV5-1	TRBJ1-6	-	TGCGCCAGCAGCTGGGACGGGACACCCAGAATTTCACCCCTCCACTTT	CASSWDGTPRISPLHF
-	TRBV4-2	TRBJ2-3	TRBD2	TGTGCCAGCAGCCAGGAGACTAGCGGGAGGCTGGCAGATACGCAGTATTTT	CASSQETSGRLADTQYF
-	TRBV28	TRBJ2-4	-	TGTGCCAGCAGTCCAGACTTCCTAGCCAAAAACATTCAGTACTTC	CASSPDFLAKNIQYF
-	TRBV7-3	TRBJ1-1	TRBD1	TGTGCCAGCAGCCTTTCGGGACAGGGTGTTTCTGAAGCTTTCTTT	CASSLSGQGVSEAFF
-	TRBV28	TRBJ2-7	TRBD2	TGTGCCAGCAGAGGGGGACTAGCGGCCGAGCAGTACTTC	CASRGGLAAEQYF
-	TRBV19	TRBJ2-7	TRBD1	TGTGCCAGTAGTCTACGAAACGACAGGGAACCCATCGAGCAGTACTTC	CASSLRNDREPIEQYF
-	TRBV12-5	TRBJ1-5	-	TGTGCTAGTGGTTTAGGTTATTTCGAGACAGATCGCAATCAGCCCCAGCATTTT	CASGLGYFETDRNQPQHF
-	TRBV9	TRBJ1-1	-	TGTGCCAGCAGCGGAGGCCAGGGGAGGGTAACTGAAGCTTTCTTT	CASSGGQGRVTEAFF
-	TRBV6-5	TRBJ2-3	-	TGTGCCAGCAGTTTGGGGCCCTCCACAGATACGCAGTATTTT	CASSLGPSTDTQYF
-	TRBV3-1/TRBV3-2	TRBJ2-1	TRBD1	TGTGCCAGCAGCCAGACACAGGGGTTGCAGTTCTTC	CASSQTQGLQFF
-	TRBV2	TRBJ2-2	-	TGTGCCAGCAGAGTAGTCTCCACGGGAGCCCTCGACACCGGGGAGCTGTTTTTT	CASRVVSTGALDTGELFF
-	TRBV30	TRBJ1-1	-	TGTGCCTGGAGGGTAGACGGGATCCGCTTT	CAWRVDGIRF
-	TRBV30	TRBJ2-1	-	TGTGCCTGGAGTGTGGACATCAGCAATGAGCAGTTCTTC	CAWSVDISNEQFF
-	TRBV6-5	TRBJ1-2	-	TGTGCCAGCAGCCGAGGTTCCTACTATGGCTACACCTTC	CASSRGSYYGYTF
once	TRBV28	TRBJ1-4	TRBD1	TGTGCCAGCAGTAAAAGGACAGGCTTTATGGGTGAAAAACTGTTTTTT	CASSKRTGFMGEKLFF
-	TRBV5-4	TRBJ2-7	-	TGTGCCAGCAGCCCAGAGCGCGGAGGGTCCTTTGAGCAGTACTTC	CASSPERGGSFEQYF
-	TRBV9	TRBJ2-7	-	TGTGCCAGCAGCGTCACGACAGACTACGAGCAGTACTTC	CASSVTTDYEQYF
once	TRBV7-7	TRBJ2-7	-	TGTGCTAGCAGCTCCCACGAGCTCCCCCTAGTTGTGTCCTACGAGCAGTACTTC	CASSSHELPLVVSYEQYF
-	TRBV4-1	TRBJ2-3	TRBD2	TGCGCCAGCAGCCAAAGGACTAGCGGCACAGATACGCAGTATTTT	CASSQRTSGTDTQYF
few	TRBV28	TRBJ1-2	-	TGTGCCAGCAATCCACAGGGTTTAGCTAACTATGGCTACACCTTC	CASNPQGLANYGYTF
-	TRBV6-2/TRBV6-3	TRBJ2-2	TRBD2	TGTGCCAGCAGTTACCCACTACTAGCGGGGAGAAGGAACACCGGGGAGCTGTTTTTT	CASSYPLLAGRRNTGELFF
-	TRBV7-2	TRBJ1-6	-	TGTGCCAGCAGCCCAAGGACAGTTTCACCCCTCCACTTT	CASSPRTVSPLHF
-	TRBV12-3/TRBV12-4	TRBJ2-7	TRBD1	TGTGCCAGCAGTCCCGGGACAGGGGGTGTGGAGTTC	CASSPGTGGVEF
-	TRBV19	TRBJ2-3	TRBD2	TGTGCCAGTAGTGGGACTAGCGGGAGAACAGATACGCAGTATTTT	CASSGTSGRTDTQYF
-	TRBV6-2/TRBV6-3	TRBJ1-2	TRBD1	TGTGCCAGCAGTTACTCGAGGGCAGGGGGCTACTATGGCTACACCTTC	CASSYSRAGGYYGYTF
-	TRBV5-6	TRBJ2-4	-	TGTGCCAGCAGCGGTTTCAGGGTCACGGAAAACATTCAGTACTTC	CASSGFRVTENIQYF
-	TRBV28	TRBJ1-2	TRBD1	TGTGCCAGCAGTTTATCAGGGGGCTCTGGCTATGGCTACACCTTC	CASSLSGGSGYGYTF
-	TRBV12-2	TRBJ1-6	-	TGTGCAAGTCGCTTAGCAGGCTCCGGGACAGGGGTTACACCCCTCCACTTT	CASRLAGSGTGVTPLHF
-	TRBV4-1	TRBJ1-1	-	TGCGCCAGCAGCCAAGCAGGACAAGGGAACACTGAAGCTTTCTTT	CASSQAGQGNTEAFF